These 32 T cell receptor beta chains were all obtained from the same sample, sequenced in a study of a mutant IDH1 vaccine in newly diagnosed glioma. Their target antigens are unknown. TCRdb keeps only in-frame clones here, not all; method: immunoSEQ multiplex PCR. The sample has 20,000 to 25,000 clones, 70% to 85% seen once. The sample's time point: week 11, during vaccination. Vaccination used 300 ug of mutant IDH1 20-mer peptide per dose, with topical imiquimod. This specimen consisted of PBMCs, obtained from a glioma patient whose treatment included an IDH1 peptide vaccine. The receptor source for this set is a man aged 35-49 years with glioma.

The chain recombines TRBV18 with TRBJ1-1; tentative D call: TRBD1 (6 bases). Trimming removed 5 bases at V and 0 bases at J, with 10 bases between. CDR3 length: 14 amino acids. Germline V CDR1 and CDR2: KGHSH, LQKENI. CDR3 amino acids: CASSIGQMNTEAFF. The CDR3 DNA sequence: TGTGCCAGCTCAATAGGACAGATGAACACTGAAGCTTTCTTT.

V and J are TRBV7-2 and TRBJ2-3, with D perhaps TRBD2 (6 bases). The CDR3 loop spans 15 amino acids. Germline-derived CDR1 and CDR2 are SGHTA and FQGNSA. The ends were cut back, 4 bases at V and 5 bases at J, with 16 bases in the middle. The CDR3 here is CASSSNRGSGDTQYF. As DNA, the CDR3 is TGTGCCAGCAGCTCCAATCGGGGGAGCGGAGATACGCAGTATTTT.

This clone is a singleton in its sample. The chain joins TRBV5-4 to TRBJ2-3, with 10 bases matching TRBD1. This CDR3 has 16 amino acids. Germline CDR1 and CDR2: SGHNT and YYREEE (reference sequence). Trimming at V came to 6 bases and at J to 8 bases, leaving 15 bases not matched to a gene. The CDR3 is CASTPGTGVSKATQYF. DNA of the CDR3: TGTGCCAGCACCCCCGGGACAGGGGTTTCGAAGGCTACGCAGTATTTT.

The chain combines TRBV10-3 with TRBJ1-3; no reliable D call. Germline loops: CDR1 ENHRY, CDR2 SYGVKD. V lost 6 bases to trimming and J lost 0 bases, with 6 bases between them. This CDR3 is built from 13 residues. CDR3 amino acids: CAIREASGNTIYF. Here the CDR3 DNA reads TGTGCCATCAGGGAGGCCTCTGGAAACACCATATATTTT.

In its sample, this clone was seen once. The rearrangement uses TRBV11-3 and TRBJ2-3, with a tentative D call TRBD2 (7 bases). There are 14 residues in the CDR3. V lost 5 bases and J 6 bases, leaving 15 bases between the germline ends. Germline V gives CDR1 SGHNT, CDR2 YENEEA. The CDR3 nucleotides are TGTGCCAGCAGCCTGGGGGGGGGCCCGGATACGCAGTATTTT. Encoded protein: CASSLGGGPDTQYF.

The V call is TRBV7-8, the J call TRBJ2-2; 7 nucleotides line up with TRBD2. Germline assignment: CDR1 SGHVS and CDR2 FQNEAQ. V lost 1 base to trimming and J lost 2 bases; unmatched junction nucleotides: 4. This CDR3 comprises 16 residues. The CDR3 bases are TGTGCCAGCAGCTTAGTAGCGGGCCTTAACACCGGGGAGCTGTTTTTT. It encodes CASSLVAGLNTGELFF. The full variable domain, with the rest looked up from reference TRBV7-8 and TRBJ2-2, is GAGVSQSPRYKVAKRGQDVALRCDPISGHVSLFWYQQALGQGPEFLTYFQNEAQLDKSGLPSDRFFAERPEGSVSTLKIQRTQQEDSAVYLCASSLVAGLNTGELFFGEGSRLTVL.

The CDR3 DNA is TGCGCCAGCAGCCAAGAGGGACAGACTTCTAACTATGGCTACACCTTC. Amino acid sequence: CASSQEGQTSNYGYTF. This chain joins TRBV4-1 and TRBJ1-2; 7 bases agree with TRBD1. The CDR3 runs to 16 residues. Per the germline V gene, CDR1 is MGHRA and CDR2 is YSYEKL. V shed 0 bases and J 0 bases; nucleotides not matched to a gene: 4.

This sequence joins TRBV6-1 and TRBJ2-7, with no clear D. The germline V gene has CDR1 MNHNS and CDR2 SASEGT. Trimming took off 5 bases at V and 2 bases at J, with 16 bases between the two ends. The CDR3 contains 15 residues. In DNA form, the CDR3 reads TGTGCCAGCAGTTCCCCTACTTCCATGACCTACGAGCAGTACGTC. It yields the protein CASSSPTSMTYEQYV.

The chain uses TRBV18 and TRBJ2-5, with D possibly matching TRBD2 (6 bases). This CDR3 contains 13 residues. Germline V gene lookup returns CDR1 KGHSH and CDR2 LQKENI. V was clipped by 6 bases and J by 4 bases, with 12 bases between them. Here the CDR3 DNA reads TGTGCCAGCTCGCCCCCTAGCGTAGAGACCCAGTACTTC. Residues: CASSPPSVETQYF.

The chain links TRBV11-2 to TRBJ2-2, with 7 bases lining up with TRBD1. V was pared by 6 bases and J by 6 bases, with 10 bases of the junction left unmatched. This CDR3 region has 15 residues. The germline V gene has CDR1 SGHAT and CDR2 FQNNGV. This chain's CDR3 is CASRHRQGLAGELFF. The CDR3 DNA is TGTGCCAGCAGACACCGACAGGGTCTCGCCGGGGAGCTGTTTTTT.

This clone showed up just once. The chain has TRBV7-2 and TRBJ2-2, with 7 bases lining up with TRBD2. The germline CDR1 and CDR2 sequences are SGHTA and FQGNSA. Trimming at V came to 1 base and at J to 1 base, leaving 6 bases not matched to a gene. This CDR3 has 17 amino acids. CDR3 DNA: TGTGCCAGCAGCTTAGTCGGGCTAGCGGTGAACACCGGGGAGCTGTTTTTT. It translates to CASSLVGLAVNTGELFF.

This clone was observed a handful of times. The chain couples TRBV6-1 to TRBJ1-5; unclear D gene. The germline CDR1 and CDR2 sequences are MNHNS and SASEGT. This CDR3 has 16 amino acids. V was shortened by 0 bases and J by 2 bases, with 11 bases between the two germline ends. The DNA of the CDR3 is TGTGCCAGCAGTGAAGCCGCGGGTAAGGGCAATCAGCCCCAGCATTTT. Translation: CASSEAAGKGNQPQHF.

The rearrangement uses TRBV27 and TRBJ1-6; D is perhaps TRBD1 (5 bases). The CDR3 sequence is 17 residues long. Trimming took off 4 bases at V and 7 bases at J, with 20 bases between the two ends. Germline loops: CDR1 MNHEY, CDR2 SMNVEV (reference sequence). The CDR3 loop reads CASSSPPRGVNNSPLHF. The CDR3 coding sequence is TGTGCCAGCAGTTCACCCCCCCGAGGGGTTAACAATTCACCCCTCCACTTT.

The V gene is TRBV10-1, the J gene TRBJ2-7, with 9 bases lining up with TRBD2. This CDR3 spans 15 amino acids. The V and J ends lost 6 bases and 6 bases, in that order; junction bases with no gene match: 12. CDR1 and CDR2 (germline): WNHNN, SYGVQD (reference sequence). The CDR3 here is CASSPSSGNGTEQYV. DNA of the CDR3: TGCGCCAGCAGCCCCTCTAGCGGGAATGGGACCGAGCAGTACGTC.

The V call is TRBV7-2, the J call TRBJ2-1; 9 bases match TRBD2. This CDR3 has 15 amino acids. The junction had 6 bases not matched to a gene; V was cut back by 5 bases and J by 4 bases. CDR1 and CDR2 (germline): SGHTA, FQGNSA. The CDR3 nucleotides are TGTGCCAGCAGCACACTAGCGGGCGGATACAATGAGCAGTTCTTC. Translating gives CASSTLAGGYNEQFF.

The V call is TRBV7-7, the J call TRBJ2-3, with D perhaps matching TRBD1 (6 bases). The germline V gene has CDR1 SSHAT and CDR2 FNYEAQ (reference sequence). Trimming shortened V by 3 bases and J by 2 bases, and 9 bases separated the two germline ends. The CDR3 covers 14 residues. As DNA, the CDR3 is TGTGCCAGCAGCTTGGACAGACACACAGATACGCAGTATTTT. The encoded protein is CASSLDRHTDTQYF.

The chain uses TRBV2 and TRBJ2-6, with a weak D call TRBD2 (5 bases). The ends were cut back, 6 bases at V and 12 bases at J, with 9 bases in the middle. The germline gives CDR1 SNHLY, CDR2 FYNNEI. The CDR3 spans 11 residues. DNA for the CDR3: TGTGCCAGCAGGGACTCCTTCGTCCTGACTTTC. As protein: CASRDSFVLTF.

The chain uses TRBV7-6 and TRBJ2-1, with TRBD1 matching 7 bases. J was trimmed by 12 bases and V by 1 base; bases with no gene match: 0. The germline gives CDR1 SGHVS, CDR2 FNYEAQ. The CDR3 totals 11 residues. The DNA of the CDR3 is TGTGCCAGCAGCTTAGGACAGGGGCAGTTCTTC. Its translation: CASSLGQGQFF.

The chain links TRBV27 to TRBJ2-6, with D perhaps TRBD2 (6 bases). V was shortened by 8 bases and J by 0 bases, with 14 bases between the two germline ends. The CDR3 sequence is 16 residues long. Germline V CDR1 and CDR2: MNHEY, SMNVEV (reference sequence). CDR3 sequence: CASGRGRGSGANVLTF. CDR3 nucleotide sequence: TGTGCCAGCGGGCGGGGTAGGGGCTCTGGGGCCAACGTCCTGACTTTC.

This rearrangement joins TRBV2 to TRBJ2-5, with TRBD2 identical over 7 bases. Germline CDR1 is SNHLY and CDR2 is FYNNEI. The CDR3 covers 13 residues. The junction had 8 bases not matched to a gene; V was cut back by 6 bases and J by 7 bases. In DNA form, the CDR3 reads TGTGCCAGCAGCCAAGGGCTAGCGGCGACCCAGTACTTC. This gives the protein CASSQGLAATQYF. Variable domain in full (rest from reference TRBV2 and TRBJ2-5): EPEVTQTPSHQVTQMGQEVILRCVPISNHLYFYWYRQILGQKVEFLVSFYNNEISEKSEIFDDQFSVERPDGSNFTLKIRSTKLEDSAMYFCASSQGLAATQYFGPGTRLLVL.

In its sample, this clone was seen a few times. A junction boundary mismatches the germline segment, possibly from a read error. V gene TRBV6-1 combines with J gene TRBJ1-1; 7 bases map to TRBD1. In germline, CDR1 is MNHNS, CDR2 SASEGT. The CDR3 has 12 residues. The CDR3 loop reads CASSERTGPLCF. The CDR3 region has the DNA TGTGCCAGCAGTGAGCGGACAGGCCCGCTATGTTTT.

The CDR3 loop is CASSLRQGGENIQYF. CDR3 nucleotide sequence: TGTGCCAGCAGCTTGAGACAGGGAGGAGAAAACATTCAGTACTTC. The chain recombines TRBV5-4 with TRBJ2-4; maybe TRBD1 (7 bases). CDR1 is SGHNT and CDR2 is YYREEE in the germline V gene (reference sequence). The CDR3 runs 15 residues. V was shortened by 1 base and J by 5 bases, with 13 bases between the two germline ends.

The rearrangement uses TRBV5-4 and TRBJ2-1, with 10 bases fitting TRBD2. Germline V CDR1 and CDR2: SGHNT, YYREEE (reference sequence). V lost 4 bases and J lost 7; bases outside the gene matches: 8. The CDR3 extends over 15 amino acids. The CDR3 is CASSEDSGGWNEQFF. Here the CDR3 DNA reads TGTGCCAGCAGCGAAGATAGCGGGGGGTGGAATGAGCAGTTCTTC.

This chain joins TRBV7-9 and TRBJ1-2, with D unresolved. Deletions cut 7 bases from V and 7 bases from J, with 19 bases between. There are 14 residues in the CDR3. CDR1 and CDR2 from the germline V gene are SEHNR and FQNEAQ (reference sequence). Here the CDR3 reads CASTSMGGLGGYTF. Here the CDR3 DNA reads TGTGCCAGCACCAGCATGGGAGGGTTGGGTGGCTACACCTTC.

The chain employs TRBV19 and TRBJ1-3; D is uncertain. The germline V gene has CDR1 LNHDA and CDR2 SQIVND (reference sequence). The CDR3 runs to 11 residues. Trimming took 10 bases from V and 8 from J, leaving 12 bases between them. The CDR3 reads CATQFGDTIYF. Here the CDR3 DNA reads TGTGCCACCCAATTCGGTGACACCATATATTTT.

This clone is deemed medium-sized. The gene calls are TRBV4-1 and TRBJ2-1; 7 bases agree with TRBD1. The V segment lost 2 bases and the J segment 1 base; nucleotides outside the gene matches: 2. This CDR3 contains 15 residues. CDR1 and CDR2 from the germline V gene are MGHRA and YSYEKL. The CDR3 protein is CASSQTTGSYNEQFF. CDR3 DNA: TGCGCCAGCAGCCAAACGACAGGGTCCTACAATGAGCAGTTCTTC.

This clone was observed a few times. The rearrangement joins TRBV6-5 to TRBJ2-7; no firm D call. Trimming shortened V by 5 bases and J by 3 bases, and 11 bases separated the two germline ends. In germline, CDR1 is MNHEY, CDR2 SVGAGI. This CDR3 has 13 residues. The CDR3 nucleotides read TGTGCCAGCAGTAACGCCATCAACTACGAGCAGTACTTC. It translates to CASSNAINYEQYF.

The gene calls are TRBV9 and TRBJ1-1; D call uncertain. V shed 0 bases and J shed 1 base, with 16 bases lying between them. The CDR3 extends over 17 amino acids. Germline CDR1 and CDR2: SGDLS and YYNGEE. In DNA, the CDR3 is TGTGCCAGCAGCGTAGTAGTTCCGATCCAAACGAACACTGAAGCTTTCTTT. Translating it yields CASSVVVPIQTNTEAFF.

This chain joins TRBV7-6 and TRBJ2-1; 15 bases align to TRBD2. The CDR3 spans 15 residues. Germline CDR1 reads SGHVS; CDR2 reads FNYEAQ. Trimming at V came to 8 bases and at J to 8 bases, leaving 7 bases not matched to a gene. CDR3: CASSTGTSGRHEQFF. DNA for the CDR3: TGTGCCAGCTCCACCGGGACTAGCGGGAGGCATGAGCAGTTCTTC.

The chain combines TRBV21-1 with TRBJ2-7; the table's TRBD2 call for D was not verified on the DNA. TRBV21-1 is a listed pseudogene. The CDR3 has 19 residues. DNA for the CDR3: TGTGCCAGCAGCAAAGCCCCCCCGTATCTAGCGGGCGCCTCCTACGAGCAGTACGTC. It codes for CASSKAPPYLAGASYEQYV.

V usage is TRBV7-2 and J usage is TRBJ2-1; perhaps TRBD2 as D (6 bases). There are 16 residues in the CDR3. V shed 3 bases and J shed 6 bases, with 18 bases lying between them. Germline V gives CDR1 SGHTA, CDR2 FQGNSA. The CDR3 loop is CASSLTSGRTANEQFF. CDR3 DNA: TGTGCCAGCAGCTTGACGTCGGGGAGGACGGCCAATGAGCAGTTCTTC.

The rearrangement links TRBV29-1 to TRBJ1-1; the D is unclear. Trimming left V 6 bases short and J 0 bases short, with 11 bases between. CDR1 and CDR2 from the germline V gene are SQVTM and ANQGSEA. This CDR3 region has 13 residues. DNA of the CDR3: TGCAGCGTGAGGACGGGCCTGAACACTGAAGCTTTCTTT. It yields the protein CSVRTGLNTEAFF.